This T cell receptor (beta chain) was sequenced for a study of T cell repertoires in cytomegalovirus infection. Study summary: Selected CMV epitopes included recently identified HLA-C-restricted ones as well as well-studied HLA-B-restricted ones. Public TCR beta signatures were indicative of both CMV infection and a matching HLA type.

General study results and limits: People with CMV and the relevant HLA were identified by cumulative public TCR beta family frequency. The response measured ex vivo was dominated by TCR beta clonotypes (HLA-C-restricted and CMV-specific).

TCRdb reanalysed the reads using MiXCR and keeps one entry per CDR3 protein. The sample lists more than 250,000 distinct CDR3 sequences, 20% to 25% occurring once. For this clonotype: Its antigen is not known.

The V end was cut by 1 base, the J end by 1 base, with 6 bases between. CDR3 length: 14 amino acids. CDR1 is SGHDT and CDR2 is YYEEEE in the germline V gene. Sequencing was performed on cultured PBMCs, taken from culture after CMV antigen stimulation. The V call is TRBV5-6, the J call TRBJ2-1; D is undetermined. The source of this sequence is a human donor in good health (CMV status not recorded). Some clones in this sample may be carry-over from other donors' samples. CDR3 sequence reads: CASSLWTSYNEQFF. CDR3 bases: TGTGCCAGCAGCTTGTGGACGTCCTACAATGAGCAGTTCTTC.